The 3 T cell receptor beta chains below come from one sample, sequenced in a study of blood T cell repertoires in COVID-19. Data came from immunoSEQ multiplex PCR; TCRdb stores just in-frame clones and leaves some out. Counted here are some 60,000 clones, 65% to 80% occurring once; the ten biggest clones make up about a fifth. Sequences were obtained from peripheral blood. The receptors stem from a man younger than 45 with COVID-19, enrolled during active disease.

V is TRBV25-1 and J is TRBJ2-7; 10 bases line up with TRBD2. This CDR3 has 17 amino acids. The germline CDR1 and CDR2 sequences are MGHDK and SYGVNS. J gave up 1 base and V 6 bases, and 12 bases lay outside the gene matches. The CDR3, as DNA: TGTGCCAGCAGGGGAAAGACTAGCGGGCTAGAGTCCTACGAGCAGTACTTC. It translates to CASRGKTSGLESYEQYF.

V gene TRBV19 combines with J gene TRBJ2-6, with a tentative D call TRBD2 (5 bases). V lost 5 bases, J lost 10 bases, and 12 bases lay in between. The CDR3 is made up of 13 amino acids. Germline CDR1 and CDR2: LNHDA and SQIVND (reference sequence). The CDR3 DNA reads TGTGCCAGTAGTGGGAGCGCTTTAAACGTCCTGACTTTC. Its translation: CASSGSALNVLTF.

This clone has a handful of counts. J is TRBJ2-1 and V is TRBV5-1; D call uncertain. V was clipped by 5 bases and J by 5 bases, with 8 bases between them. CDR1 and CDR2 from the germline V gene are SGHRS and YFSETQ. The CDR3 loop spans 12 amino acids. CDR3 bases: TGCGCCAGCAGATCTAACCACAATGAGCAGTTCTTC. It specifies CASRSNHNEQFF.